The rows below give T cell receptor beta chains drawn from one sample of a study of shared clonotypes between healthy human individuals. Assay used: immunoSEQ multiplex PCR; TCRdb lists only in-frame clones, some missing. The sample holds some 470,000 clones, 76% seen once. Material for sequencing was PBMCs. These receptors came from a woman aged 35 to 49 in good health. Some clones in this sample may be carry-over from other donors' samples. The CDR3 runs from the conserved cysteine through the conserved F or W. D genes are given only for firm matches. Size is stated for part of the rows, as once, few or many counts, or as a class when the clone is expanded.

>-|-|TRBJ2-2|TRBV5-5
TGTGCCAGCAGCTTACCACAGGGTACCGGGGAGCTGTTTTTT
CASSLPQGTGELFF
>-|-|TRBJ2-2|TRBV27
TGTGCCAGCAGTTTTGCGGCCGGGACCGGGGAGCTGTTTTTT
CASSFAAGTGELFF
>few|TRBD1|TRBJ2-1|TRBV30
TGTGCCTGGGGTAATGGGGCAGGGGGCTTGGATGAGCAGTTCTTC
CAWGNGAGGLDEQFF
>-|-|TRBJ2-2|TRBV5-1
TGCGCCAGCAGCTTTGGACAGGAGGGCACCGGGGAGCTGTTTTTT
CASSFGQEGTGELFF
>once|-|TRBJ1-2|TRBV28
TGTGCCAGCAATCCTGCCCCGACAGGTTTTAACTATGGCTACACCTTC
CASNPAPTGFNYGYTF
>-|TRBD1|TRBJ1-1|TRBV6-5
TGTGCCAGCAGTTACTCTCCCGGGACAGGGGTTACTGAAGCTTTCTTT
CASSYSPGTGVTEAFF
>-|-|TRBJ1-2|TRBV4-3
TGCGCCAGCAGCTTAGGGAGGGTGAACTATGGCTACACCTTC
CASSLGRVNYGYTF
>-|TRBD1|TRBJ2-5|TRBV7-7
TGTGCCAGCAGCGCGACAGGGGTGGAGACCCAGTACTTC
CASSATGVETQYF
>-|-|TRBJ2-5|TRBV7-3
TGTGCCAGCAGCTTGGGGAACAGGTTCGGGGGTACGGAGACCCAGTACTTC
CASSLGNRFGGTETQYF
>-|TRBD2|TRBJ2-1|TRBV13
TGTGCCAGCAGCTTAGAAGGACTAGCGAAATACGATGAGCAGTTCTTC
CASSLEGLAKYDEQFF
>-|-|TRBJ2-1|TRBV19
TGTGCCAGTAGTATCGGGACTCCCTCCTACAATGAGCAGTTCTTC
CASSIGTPSYNEQFF
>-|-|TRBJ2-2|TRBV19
TGTGCCAGTAGTATAGTGACAATAGGGCATGACGGGGAGCTGTTTTTT
CASSIVTIGHDGELFF
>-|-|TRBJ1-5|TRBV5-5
TGTGCCAGCAGAAGGGTTTTGGGGGGTCAGCCCCAGCATTTT
CASRRVLGGQPQHF
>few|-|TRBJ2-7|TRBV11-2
TGTGCCAGCAGCTTAAACCCCACAGGAACCTACGAGCAGTACTTC
CASSLNPTGTYEQYF
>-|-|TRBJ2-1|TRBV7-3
TGTGCCAGCAGCTTAACAGGGGGCTACAATGAGCAGTTCTTC
CASSLTGGYNEQFF
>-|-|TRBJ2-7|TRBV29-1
TGCAGCGTTAAAGTCAGCACCTACGAGCAGTACTTC
CSVKVSTYEQYF
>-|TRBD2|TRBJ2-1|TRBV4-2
TGTGCCAGCAGCCAAGGACCTAGCGGAATATACAATGAGCAGTTCTTC
CASSQGPSGIYNEQFF
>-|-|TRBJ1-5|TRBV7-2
TGTGCCAGCAGCACTACAGGGCCTCGTGTGGGACAGCCCCAGCATTTT
CASSTTGPRVGQPQHF